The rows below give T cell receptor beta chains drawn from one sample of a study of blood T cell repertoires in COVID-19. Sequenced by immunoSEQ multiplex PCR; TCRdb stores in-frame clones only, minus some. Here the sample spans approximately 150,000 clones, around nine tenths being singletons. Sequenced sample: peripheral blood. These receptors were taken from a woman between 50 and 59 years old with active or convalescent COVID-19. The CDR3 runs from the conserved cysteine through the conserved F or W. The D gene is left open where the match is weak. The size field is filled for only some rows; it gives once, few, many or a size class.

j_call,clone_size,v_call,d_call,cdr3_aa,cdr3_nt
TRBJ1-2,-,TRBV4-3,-,CASSRFSEDYGYTF,TGCGCCAGCAGCCGATTCAGTGAGGACTATGGCTACACCTTC
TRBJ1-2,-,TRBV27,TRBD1,CASSVQTGANYGYTF,TGTGCCAGCAGTGTTCAAACAGGGGCTAACTATGGCTACACCTTC
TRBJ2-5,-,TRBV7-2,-,CASSLNRGGQETQYF,TGTGCCAGCAGCTTAAACCGGGGAGGACAAGAGACCCAGTACTTC
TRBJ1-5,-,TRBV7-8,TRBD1,CASSHKAGGAFQPQHF,TGTGCCAGCAGCCATAAAGCAGGGGGCGCATTTCAGCCCCAGCATTTT
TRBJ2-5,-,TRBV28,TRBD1,CASSLFGDSRYQETQYF,TGTGCCAGCAGTTTATTCGGGGACAGTCGGTACCAAGAGACCCAGTACTTC
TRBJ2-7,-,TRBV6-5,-,CASSSPRRGNPYEQYF,TGTGCCAGCAGTTCCCCTCGAAGGGGAAACCCCTACGAGCAGTACTTC
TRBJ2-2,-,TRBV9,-,CASSVGRVPYTGELFF,TGTGCCAGCAGCGTAGGGAGGGTTCCTTATACCGGGGAGCTGTTTTTT
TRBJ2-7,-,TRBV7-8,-,CASSWDFSYEQYF,TGTGCCAGCAGCTGGGACTTTTCCTACGAGCAGTACTTC
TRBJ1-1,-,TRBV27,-,CASSPREETEAFF,TGTGCCAGCAGCCCCCGAGAGGAGACTGAAGCTTTCTTT
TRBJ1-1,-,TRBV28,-,CASSFVQRGGDTEAFF,TGTGCCAGCAGCTTTGTACAGCGGGGGGGGGACACTGAAGCTTTCTTT
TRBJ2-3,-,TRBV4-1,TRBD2,CASSQELAGVPRTDTQYF,TGCGCCAGCAGCCAAGAACTAGCGGGGGTCCCCCGCACAGATACGCAGTATTTT
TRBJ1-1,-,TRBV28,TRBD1,CASSSLKGQGYQNTEAFF,TGTGCCAGCAGTTCATTAAAGGGACAGGGGTATCAGAACACTGAAGCTTTCTTT
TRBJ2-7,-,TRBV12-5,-,CASGLTLAPAYEQYF,TGTGCTAGTGGTTTGACCCTAGCGCCTGCCTACGAGCAGTACTTC
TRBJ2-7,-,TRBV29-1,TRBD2,CSVGGGLGGTYEQYF,TGCAGCGTTGGGGGGGGATTAGGAGGAACCTACGAGCAGTACTTC
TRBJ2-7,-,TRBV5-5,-,CASSLPGAHEQYF,TGTGCCAGCAGCTTGCCAGGGGCCCACGAGCAGTACTTC
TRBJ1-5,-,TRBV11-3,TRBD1,CASSLAGQGNQPQHF,TGTGCCAGCAGCTTAGCTGGACAGGGTAATCAGCCCCAGCATTTT
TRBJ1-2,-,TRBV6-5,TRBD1,CASSNRGEGYTF,TGTGCCAGCAGTAACAGGGGAGAAGGCTACACCTTC
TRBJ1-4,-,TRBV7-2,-,CASSLDWGVEGGKLFF,TGTGCCAGCAGCTTAGATTGGGGGGTGGAGGGAGGAAAACTGTTTTTT
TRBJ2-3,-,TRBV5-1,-,CASRTSGRAFFGDTQYF,-
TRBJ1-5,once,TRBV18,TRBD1,CASSPETGPAEGQPQHF,TGTGCCAGCTCACCAGAGACAGGGCCAGCGGAGGGTCAGCCCCAGCATTTT
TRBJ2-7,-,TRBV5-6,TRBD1,CASSQGQGEQYF,TGTGCCAGCAGTCAGGGACAGGGCGAGCAGTACTTC
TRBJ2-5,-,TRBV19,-,CASSIGPLQETQYF,TGTGCCAGTAGTATAGGGCCCCTCCAAGAGACCCAGTACTTC
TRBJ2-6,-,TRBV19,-,CASSIRSGANVLTF,TGTGCCAGTAGTATTCGCTCTGGGGCCAACGTCCTGACTTTC
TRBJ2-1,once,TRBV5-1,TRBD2,CASSSLLSGGALNEQFF,TGCGCCAGCAGCTCCCTCTTGAGCGGGGGGGCTCTCAATGAGCAGTTCTTC
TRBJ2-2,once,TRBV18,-,CASSPPGGRDTGELFF,TGTGCCAGCTCACCACCCGGGGGGCGCGACACCGGGGAGCTGTTTTTT
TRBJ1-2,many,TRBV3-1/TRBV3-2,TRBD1,CASSRGQGPTNYGYTF,TGTGCCAGCAGCCGAGGACAGGGGCCAACTAACTATGGCTACACCTTC
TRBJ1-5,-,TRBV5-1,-,CASSFGGEGNQPQHF,TGCGCCAGCAGCTTTGGGGGGGAAGGCAATCAGCCCCAGCATTTT
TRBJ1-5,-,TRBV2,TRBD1,CASNSMGQTNQPQHF,TGTGCCAGCAACAGTATGGGACAGACAAATCAGCCCCAGCATTTT
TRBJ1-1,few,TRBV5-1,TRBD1,CASSLQGADTEAFF,TGCGCCAGCAGCCTACAGGGGGCCGACACTGAAGCTTTCTTT
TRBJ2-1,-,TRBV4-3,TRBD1,CASSPGTGGALPYNEQFF,TGCGCCAGCAGTCCCGGGACAGGGGGCGCCTTACCGTACAATGAGCAGTTCTTC
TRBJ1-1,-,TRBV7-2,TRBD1,CASRRDRGRTEAFF,TGTGCCAGCAGGCGAGACAGGGGGCGGACTGAAGCTTTCTTT
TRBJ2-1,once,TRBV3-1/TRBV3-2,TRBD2,CASSQGVGLVNNEQFF,TGTGCCAGCAGCCAAGGGGTGGGACTAGTCAACAATGAGCAGTTCTTC
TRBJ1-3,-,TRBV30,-,CAQLSGSGNTIYF,TGTGCCCAGCTTTCGGGCTCTGGAAACACCATATATTTT
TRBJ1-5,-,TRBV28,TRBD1,CASQRQGVGLNQPQHF,TGTGCCAGCCAACGACAGGGGGTCGGTCTCAATCAGCCCCAGCATTTT
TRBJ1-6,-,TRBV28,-,CASSSPAGGLTYNSPLHF,TGTGCCAGCAGTTCCCCTGCGGGGGGGCTAACCTATAATTCACCCCTCCACTTT
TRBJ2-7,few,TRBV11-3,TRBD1,CASSGWDSYYEQYF,TGTGCCAGCAGCGGGTGGGACAGCTACTACGAGCAGTACTTC